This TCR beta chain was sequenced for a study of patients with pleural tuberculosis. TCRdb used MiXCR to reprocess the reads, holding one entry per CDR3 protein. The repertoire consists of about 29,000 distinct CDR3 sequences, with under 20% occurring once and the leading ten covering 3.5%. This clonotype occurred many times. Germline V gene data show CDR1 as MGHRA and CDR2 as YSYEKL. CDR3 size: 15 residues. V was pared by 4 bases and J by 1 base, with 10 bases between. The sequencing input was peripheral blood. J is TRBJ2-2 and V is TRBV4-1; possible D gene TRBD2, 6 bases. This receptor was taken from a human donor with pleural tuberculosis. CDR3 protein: CASSLVGGNTGELFF. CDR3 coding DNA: TGCGCCAGCAGCCTCGTGGGGGGGAACACCGGGGAGCTGTTTTTT.